The 17 T cell receptor beta chains below come from one sample, sequenced in a study of control samples from healthy donors and cancer patients (dated by TCRdb to the early 2020s). Library preparation used the immunoSEQ multiplex PCR assay. As stored in TCRdb, this immuneACCESS dataset retains in-frame rearrangements with V and J assigned. A fraction of the clones does not appear; measured against another copy, unresolved V genes explain less than half of the discrepancy, and the remainder lacks a known reason. The sample profile shows about 90,000 clones; 90% of them were found once. The ten largest account for about 4% of the sample. Sequenced: blood. The receptors stem from a woman aged 18-29 years in good health.

The rearrangement joins TRBV4-2 to TRBJ1-3; no firm D call. Looked up from germline, CDR1 is LGHNA and CDR2 is YNFKEQ. V was clipped by 4 bases and J by 8 bases, with 27 bases between them. This CDR3 contains 18 residues. The CDR3 loop is CASSRKFRQAAVVDTIYF. The CDR3, as DNA: TGTGCCAGCAGCCGCAAGTTTAGGCAGGCCGCAGTCGTGGACACCATATATTTT.

This rearrangement joins TRBV6-5 to TRBJ2-1, with 9 bases fitting TRBD2. V shed 6 bases and J 7 bases; nucleotides not matched to a gene: 4. The germline CDR1 and CDR2 sequences are MNHEY and SVGAGI. The CDR3 is made up of 13 amino acids. Here the CDR3 DNA reads TGTGCCAGCAGGCGACTAGCGGAAAATGAGCAGTTCTTC. Translated, it gives CASRRLAENEQFF.

The chain couples TRBV12-3 or TRBV12-4 to TRBJ1-5; D is unresolved. This CDR3 is built from 13 residues. V lost 6 bases and J lost 6, with 12 bases in between. DNA of the CDR3: TGTGCCAGCAGCCCCGATACGCCTCAGCCCCAGCATTTT. Its protein product is CASSPDTPQPQHF.

The chain combines TRBV27 with TRBJ1-1, with a possible D match to TRBD1 (6 bases). Per germline, CDR1 MNHEY and CDR2 SMNVEV (reference sequence). The V and J ends lost 0 bases and 1 base respectively, with 15 bases between them. CDR3 length: 17 residues. CDR3 nucleotide sequence: TGTGCCAGCAGTTTATCGGGACTGGGGGGGCGGAACACTGAAGCTTTCTTT. Its translation is CASSLSGLGGRNTEAFF.

The chain employs TRBV3-1 (or the pseudogene TRBV3-2) and TRBJ1-4, with 12 bases lining up with TRBD1. The germline V gene encodes CDR1 LGHDT and CDR2 YNNKEL (reference sequence). V was clipped by 0 bases and J by 0 bases; unmatched bases: 2. The CDR3 length is 18 residues. Here the CDR3 reads CASSQEGTGGPTNEKLFF. The DNA of the CDR3 is TGTGCCAGCAGCCAAGAGGGGACAGGGGGCCCAACTAATGAAAAACTGTTTTTT.

The chain combines TRBV7-9 with TRBJ2-5; TRBD1 agrees at 8 bases. The CDR3 length is 14 residues. Losses at the gene ends were 5 bases for V and 9 bases for J; bases not matched to a gene: 11. The germline CDR1 and CDR2 sequences are SEHNR and FQNEAQ (reference sequence). The chain's CDR3 is CASSIGQGTVAQYF. CDR3 DNA sequence: TGTGCCAGCAGCATTGGACAGGGCACAGTGGCCCAGTACTTC. Full variable domain (remainder filled in from reference TRBV7-9 and TRBJ2-5): DTGVSQNPRHKITKRGQNVTFRCDPISEHNRLYWYRQTLGQGPEFLTYFQNEAQLEKSRLLSDRFSAERPKGSFSTLEIQRTEQGDSAMYLCASSIGQGTVAQYFGPGTRLLVL.

V and J are TRBV18 and TRBJ2-3; D is possibly TRBD1 (6 bases). Germline lookup yields CDR1 KGHSH and CDR2 LQKENI. The length of the CDR3 is 14 residues. V was clipped by 3 bases and J by 3 bases, with 10 bases between them. The CDR3 DNA reads as TGTGCCAGCTCACCTCAGGGGACAACAGATACGCAGTATTTT. It specifies CASSPQGTTDTQYF.

CDR3 region: CASSLAGTGGETQYF. CDR3 sequence (DNA): TGCGCCAGCAGCTTGGCCGGTACGGGGGGAGAGACCCAGTACTTC. The chain has TRBV5-1 and TRBJ2-5; 7 nucleotides align to TRBD2. This CDR3 is built from 15 residues. The germline V gene encodes CDR1 SGHRS and CDR2 YFSETQ. V lost 0 bases to trimming and J lost 4 bases; unmatched junction nucleotides: 6.

The chain joins TRBV6-5 to TRBJ1-1, with D tentatively TRBD1 (6 bases). V gave up 5 bases and J gave up 3 bases, with 13 bases separating them. This CDR3 is 14 amino acids long. Germline CDR1 MNHEY, CDR2 SVGAGI. The CDR3 sequence is CASSRLRTDTEAFF. DNA of the CDR3: TGTGCCAGCAGTAGACTGCGGACAGACACTGAAGCTTTCTTT.

The chain recombines TRBV21-1 with TRBJ1-2. TRBV21-1 corresponds to a pseudogene. The CDR3 consists of 14 residues. CDR3 bases: TGTGCCAGCAGCACTGATAACGGGGGGTATGGCTACACCTTC. Amino acid sequence: CASSTDNGGYGYTF.

The rearrangement links TRBV5-4 to TRBJ1-6; D gene ambiguous. V was shortened by 0 bases and J by 8 bases, with 3 bases between the two germline ends. The germline V gene encodes CDR1 SGHNT and CDR2 YYREEE (reference sequence). The length of the CDR3 is 12 residues. CDR3 DNA sequence: TGTGCCAGCAGCTTGGATGATTCACCCCTCCACTTT. Its protein product is CASSLDDSPLHF.

The chain couples TRBV29-1 to TRBJ1-2, with D maybe TRBD1 (5 bases). CDR3 length equals 13 residues. Germline CDR1 and CDR2: SQVTM and ANQGSEA. V lost 3 bases, J lost 3 bases, and 11 bases lay in between. The CDR3 region is CSVDTVGDYGYTF. CDR3 bases: TGCAGCGTTGACACGGTGGGGGACTATGGCTACACCTTC.

This clone was observed a handful of times. The rearrangement links TRBV10-1 to TRBJ1-1; D remains unclear. CDR1 is WNHNN, CDR2 SYGVQD, per germline (reference sequence). Trimming removed 7 bases at V and 0 bases at J, with 12 bases between. CDR3 length: 14 amino acids. The CDR3: CASTERGMNTEAFF. The CDR3 DNA reads TGCGCCAGCACAGAACGGGGAATGAACACTGAAGCTTTCTTT.

This clone was detected once. The chain uses TRBV24-1 and TRBJ2-3; 7 bases are shared with TRBD2. The CDR3 runs 16 residues. Germline values: CDR1 KGHDR, CDR2 SFDVKD. Trimming removed 3 bases from V and 5 bases from J; junction bases left unmatched: 10. The DNA for the CDR3 is TGTGCCACCAGTGATCGTGGCGGGGGATCTGAAGATACGCAGTATTTT. Protein: CATSDRGGGSEDTQYF.

CDR3 region: CASSQAGRMKVDTEAFF. The CDR3 DNA reads TGTGCCAGCAGCCAGGCAGGGAGAATGAAGGTAGACACTGAAGCTTTCTTT. The gene calls are TRBV3-1 (or the pseudogene TRBV3-2) and TRBJ1-1, with D possibly TRBD1 on 5 matching bases. The germline V gene encodes CDR1 LGHDT and CDR2 YNNKEL (reference sequence). V was pared by 3 bases and J by 3 bases, with 20 bases between. The CDR3 totals 17 residues.

The chain combines TRBV7-3 with TRBJ2-3; perhaps TRBD1 as D (5 bases). Looked up from germline, CDR1 is SGHTA and CDR2 is FQGTGA. This CDR3 is built from 16 residues. V lost 2 bases and J 0 bases, leaving 12 bases between the germline ends. The CDR3 DNA reads TGTGCCAGCAGCTTAGGGGCCACCCCAAGCACAGATACGCAGTATTTT. Its translation: CASSLGATPSTDTQYF.

The chain links TRBV27 to TRBJ2-1; 9 bases match TRBD1. The germline CDR1 and CDR2 sequences are MNHEY and SMNVEV (reference sequence). J was trimmed by 8 bases and V by 6 bases; bases with no gene match: 11. The CDR3 totals 15 residues. The CDR3 DNA follows: TGTGCCAGCAGCCCGGGTGGGACAGGGTTGGATGAGCAGTTCTTC. Amino acid sequence: CASSPGGTGLDEQFF.